These 15 T cell receptor beta chains came from one sample sequenced in a study of tumor-infiltrating lymphocytes in primary liver carcinoma. Making TCR beta cDNA involved approximately 0.5 ug total RNA and a constant-region primer. It was through three nested multiplex PCR rounds of slightly modified ARM-PCR that TCR beta libraries arose. Forward primers for TRBV1-TRBV30 and a C-beta reverse primer served the first two PCR rounds, at roughly 10 cycles each. MiXCR, applied by TCRdb to the multiplex PCR reads, yields one record per CDR3 protein. Among approximately 330,000 distinct CDR3 sequences listed, about 65% were seen once. Germline DNA was extracted alongside blood RNA, which was obtained from unsorted whole blood. Sequencing was done on a sample of peripheral blood. The receptors derive from a man in his forties with primary liver carcinoma and hepatitis B virus infection.

Notes on this clonotype: A read error is possible here, since a much larger clone lies one base away. This sequence joins TRBV6-5 and TRBJ1-1, with unresolved D. The germline V gene has CDR1 MNHEY and CDR2 SVGAGI. This CDR3 region has 15 residues. Trimming pared 7 bases from V and 1 base from J, leaving 16 bases between. Written as DNA, the CDR3 is TGTGCCAGCAATACAATAGGTTTTAGGAACACTGAAGCTTTCTTT. Encoded protein: CASNTIGFRNTEAFF.

Concerning this clonotype itself: The final CDR3 position lacks the conserved phenylalanine or tryptophan, pointing to a likely read error. The chain recombines TRBV11-2 with TRBJ2-7; D is unclear. Germline V gene lookup returns CDR1 SGHAT and CDR2 FQNNGV. CDR3 length equals 13 residues. CDR3 in amino acids: CANSLGNNYKQYL. The CDR3 DNA reads TGTGCCAACAGCTTAGGCAACAACTACAAGCAGTACCTC.

As concerns this clonotype: Since a much larger clone is just one base distant, this may be a read error. The chain links TRBV10-3 to TRBJ2-7; 9 nucleotides agree with TRBD1. The CDR3 length is 14 residues. Germline CDR1 and CDR2: ENHRY and SYGVKD. CDR3 nucleotide sequence: TGTGTCATCAGCCCCGGGACAGGGACTTACGAGCAGTACTTC. It codes for CVISPGTGTYEQYF.

As to this clonotype: An end of the junction differs from the germline gene, which may be a read error. V usage is TRBV4-1 and J usage is TRBJ1-5, with TRBD1 as a possible D gene (5 bases). The CDR3 runs 15 residues. The germline V gene encodes CDR1 MGHRA and CDR2 YSYEKL. CDR3 loop: CATSQDSAGNQPQHF. CDR3 nucleotide sequence: TGCGCCACCAGCCAAGATTCGGCAGGGAATCAGCCCCAGCATTTT.

A note on this clonotype: A much bigger clone sits one base away, suggesting this may be a read error. J is TRBJ1-2 and V is TRBV6-1; no clear D. This CDR3 has 13 residues. Per germline, CDR1 MNHNS and CDR2 SASEGT. CDR3 coding DNA: TGTGCCAACAGTGACACATTTAACTATGGCTACACCTTC. It yields the protein CANSDTFNYGYTF.

Concerning this clonotype: A read error may explain this, as a much larger clone is one base away. The conserved final phenylalanine or tryptophan is absent from the CDR3, which likely points to a read error. The chain uses TRBV5-6 and TRBJ2-2; D not certain. The CDR3 totals 16 residues. The V end was cut by 7 bases, the J end by 0 bases, with 16 bases between. Looked up from germline, CDR1 is SGHDT and CDR2 is YYEEEE. CDR3 nucleotides: TGTGCCAGCCAAAAATTCACGTACTCGAACACCGGGGAGCTGTTTCTT. It encodes CASQKFTYSNTGELFL.

A word on this clonotype: The junction departs from germline at one end; a sequencing error may be responsible. The chain links TRBV12-3 or TRBV12-4 to TRBJ1-2; the D is unclear. The CDR3 length is 13 residues. The chain's CDR3 is CVSSPTGNYGYTF. CDR3 coding DNA: TGTGTCAGCAGTCCGACGGGGAACTATGGCTACACCTTC.

A word on this clonotype: At one of its ends the junction is not consistent with the germline gene, which may arise from a read error. The CDR3 nucleotides read TGTGCCAGCAGCTTTCAAACCCTGGCGGGTAACGATGAGCAGATCTTC. It translates to CASSFQTLAGNDEQIF. This rearrangement joins TRBV11-2 to TRBJ2-1; possibly TRBD2 for D (5 bases). Germline CDR1 reads SGHAT; CDR2 reads FQNNGV. The CDR3 is made up of 16 amino acids.

In the case of this clonotype: The junction departs from the called germline gene at one end, perhaps through a read error. The V gene is TRBV2, the J gene TRBJ2-7; a possible D gene is TRBD2 (6 bases). This CDR3 is built from 13 residues. Germline CDR1 and CDR2: SNHLY and FYNNEI. The CDR3 reads CSSIRDLLYEQYF. The CDR3 nucleotides read TGTTCCAGCATCCGGGACTTGTTATACGAGCAGTACTTC.

This clonotype has only one observation. The junction departs from germline at one end; a sequencing error may be responsible. The chain is built from TRBV29-1 and TRBJ2-2; 8 nucleotides line up with TRBD2. CDR1 is SQVTM, CDR2 ANQGSEA, per germline. The CDR3 length is 14 residues. As DNA, the CDR3 is TGCAGTGTTGCACTAGCGGCTAACACCGGGGAGCCGTTTTTT. Amino acids: CSVALAANTGEPFF.

This chain uses TRBV18 with TRBJ2-7; no reliable D call. The V and J ends lost 3 bases and 5 bases respectively, with 8 bases between them. The CDR3 contains 12 residues. Germline V gene data show CDR1 as KGHSH and CDR2 as LQKENI. In DNA, the CDR3 is TGTGCCAGCTCACCGGTGTCCGACGAGCAGTACTTC. This encodes CASSPVSDEQYF. Complete variable domain (other parts from reference TRBV18 and TRBJ2-7): NAGVMQNPRHLVRRRGQEARLRCSPMKGHSHVYWYRQLPEEGLKFMVYLQKENIIDESGMPKERFSAEFPKEGPSILRIQQVVRGDSAAYFCASSPVSDEQYFGPGTRLTVT.

The V and J genes are TRBV4-3 and TRBJ2-5; D gene ambiguous. The CDR3 consists of 15 residues. V lost 1 base, J lost 3 bases, and 12 bases lay in between. From germline, CDR1 is LGHNA and CDR2 YSLEER. CDR3 sequence: CASSQGNGIKETQYF. The DNA of the CDR3 is TGCGCCAGCAGCCAAGGAAATGGTATCAAAGAGACCCAGTACTTC.

A remark on this clonotype: This may arise from a read error, as a much more abundant clone is one base away. The missing conserved phenylalanine or tryptophan at the end of this CDR3 makes a read error likely. The genes are TRBV6-6 and TRBJ2-5, with 7 bases that match TRBD1. Losses at the gene ends were 7 bases for V and 2 bases for J; bases not matched to a gene: 4. CDR3 length equals 13 residues. The germline V gene has CDR1 MNHNY and CDR2 SVGAGI (reference sequence). This chain's CDR3 is CASTLGQQETQYS. The DNA for the CDR3 is TGTGCCAGCACGTTGGGACAGCAAGAGACCCAGTACTCC.

The gene calls are TRBV28 and TRBJ2-5, with 12 nucleotides matching TRBD1. The V gene's germline CDR1 is MDHEN and CDR2 SYDVKM. This CDR3 is 16 amino acids long. Trimming took 3 bases from V and 5 from J; bases not matched to a gene: 7. CDR3 in DNA: TGTGCCAGCAGTTTGGGGGACAGGGGGCGTCGGGAGACCCAGTACTTC. Protein sequence: CASSLGDRGRRETQYF.

The chain employs TRBV28 and TRBJ2-3; TRBD2 might be the D (6 bases). This CDR3 has 15 residues. Trimming took 6 bases from V and 5 from J, leaving 18 bases between them. In germline, CDR1 is MDHEN, CDR2 SYDVKM. The CDR3 here is CASRTPAGVEDTQYF. The CDR3 bases are TGTGCCAGCAGAACCCCAGCGGGTGTGGAAGATACGCAGTATTTT.